The rows below give T cell receptor beta chains drawn from one sample of a study of T cell responses to AZD1222 COVID-19 vaccine. Only in-frame clones appear in the TCRdb table, and some are missing; sequencing was by immunoSEQ multiplex PCR. The data show around 190,000 clones, about nine tenths seen once. The starting material was peripheral blood, obtained 28 days after the second AZD1222 dose. The receptors here all came from an adult who received the AZD1222 COVID-19 vaccine. CDR3s include the opening cysteine and the closing phenylalanine or tryptophan. D genes are given only for firm matches. Not every row has a clone size; where given, it reads once, few, many or a size class.

j_call clone_size d_call v_call cdr3_aa cdr3_nt
TRBJ1-4 - TRBD1 TRBV7-9 CASSLGQGTANEKLFF TGTGCCAGCAGCTTGGGACAGGGTACAGCTAATGAAAAACTGTTTTTT
TRBJ2-3 - - TRBV10-1 CASSDPRSFSTDTQYF TGCGCCAGCAGTGACCCGCGGAGTTTTAGCACAGATACGCAGTATTTT
TRBJ1-1 few TRBD1 TRBV7-9 CAGRDRGETLNTEAFF TGTGCCGGAAGGGACAGGGGGGAAACATTGAACACTGAAGCTTTCTTT
TRBJ1-5 - - TRBV7-9 CASSSPIGNQPQHF TGTGCCAGCAGCTCCCCCATTGGCAATCAGCCCCAGCATTTT
TRBJ1-5 - - TRBV6-6 CASRGSSNQPQHF TGTGCCAGCAGAGGGTCGAGCAATCAGCCCCAGCATTTT
TRBJ1-2 many - TRBV7-9 CASSLDRRSGYGYTF TGTGCCAGCAGCTTAGATCGGAGGAGTGGCTATGGCTACACCTTC
TRBJ2-5 - - TRBV2 CASSDREQETQYF TGTGCCAGCAGTGACAGGGAACAAGAGACCCAGTACTTC
TRBJ2-7 - TRBD2 TRBV7-2 CASSVGGGGKYEQYF TGTGCCAGCAGCGTAGGAGGCGGGGGGAAGTACGAGCAGTACTTC
TRBJ1-1 - TRBD1 TRBV10-1 CASSRQGYTEAFF TGCGCCAGCAGCAGACAGGGCTACACTGAAGCTTTCTTT
TRBJ2-7 - TRBD2 TRBV6-5 CASRRREGTHYEQYF TGTGCCAGCAGGCGCCGGGAGGGGACCCACTACGAGCAGTACTTC
TRBJ2-5 once TRBD2 TRBV7-8 CASSSRLAGGWETQYF TGTGCCAGCAGCTCCAGACTAGCGGGGGGCTGGGAGACCCAGTACTTC
TRBJ1-1 - - TRBV6-5 CASSLRVIEAFF TGTGCCAGCAGTCTCCGAGTGATTGAAGCTTTCTTT
TRBJ2-1 - - TRBV6-1 CASSEAKGGLGNEQFF TGTGCCAGCAGTGAAGCGAAGGGGGGGTTGGGGAATGAGCAGTTCTTC
TRBJ1-1 - TRBD1 TRBV13 CASSLGGQGRGAFF TGTGCCAGCAGCTTAGGTGGACAGGGACGAGGAGCTTTCTTT
TRBJ2-5 once - TRBV11-1 CASSPRRAVETQYF TGTGCCAGCAGCCCTAGGAGGGCAGTCGAGACCCAGTACTTC
TRBJ1-2 - - TRBV2 CASSVQGRANYGYTF TGTGCCAGCAGTGTCCAGGGGAGGGCCAACTATGGCTACACCTTC
TRBJ2-5 few TRBD1 TRBV7-8 CASSFHGTGGGETQYF TGTGCCAGCAGCTTTCATGGGACAGGGGGCGGCGAGACCCAGTACTTC
TRBJ2-7 - - TRBV30 CAWSDRRGDEQYF TGTGCCTGGAGTGACCGGCGGGGAGACGAGCAGTACTTC
TRBJ1-2 - TRBD1 TRBV9 CASSVHTGGGYTF TGTGCCAGCAGCGTACATACAGGGGGCGGCTACACCTTC
TRBJ1-2 - TRBD1 TRBV18 CASSQGQANYGYTF TGTGCCAGCTCACAGGGACAGGCTAACTATGGCTACACCTTC
TRBJ2-5 - TRBD1 TRBV27 CASSSLPRQGQETQYF TGTGCCAGCAGTTCCCTCCCCCGACAGGGCCAAGAGACCCAGTACTTC
TRBJ2-3 - - TRBV11-2 CASSLEHTQYF TGTGCCAGCAGCTTGGAACATACGCAGTATTTT
TRBJ2-6 - - TRBV4-2 CASSQDESATGANVLTF TGTGCCAGCAGCCAAGATGAATCTGCGACCGGGGCCAACGTCCTGACTTTC
TRBJ2-2 - - TRBV19 CASSSRGETGELFF TGTGCCAGTAGTTCCCGAGGGGAAACCGGGGAGCTGTTTTTT
TRBJ1-6 - - TRBV12-3/TRBV12-4 CASSSRRNSPLHF TGTGCCAGCAGTAGTCGGAGGAATTCACCCCTCCACTTT
TRBJ2-3 - - TRBV7-9 CASSLDANTQYF TGTGCCAGCAGCTTAGATGCCAATACGCAGTATTTT
TRBJ1-4 - - TRBV30 CAWSVLGSNEKLFF TGTGCCTGGAGTGTACTAGGGTCTAATGAAAAACTGTTTTTT
TRBJ2-7 - TRBD1 TRBV27 CASSVRDRGNYEQYF TGTGCCAGCAGTGTCCGGGACAGGGGCAACTACGAGCAGTACTTC
TRBJ1-6 once TRBD1 TRBV10-3 CAIRGQGQNNSPLHF TGTGCCATCAGGGGGCAGGGACAGAATAATTCACCCCTCCACTTT
TRBJ2-3 once TRBD2 TRBV24-1 CATSDSTSGRGTDTQYF TGTGCCACCAGTGATTCTACTAGCGGGAGAGGCACAGATACGCAGTATTTT
TRBJ2-7 once - TRBV10-3 CAISESNGGPLYEQYF TGTGCCATCAGTGAGTCGAACGGGGGACCACTTTACGAGCAGTACTTC
TRBJ2-2 - - TRBV5-5 CASSPNNLGELFF TGTGCCAGCAGTCCTAACAACCTCGGGGAGCTGTTTTTT
TRBJ2-1 - - TRBV2 CASSDNEQFF TGTGCCAGCAGTGACAATGAGCAGTTCTTC
TRBJ1-5 - - TRBV30 CAWSVRAAQPQHF TGTGCCTGGAGTGTACGGGCAGCACAGCCCCAGCATTTT
TRBJ2-7 - TRBD2 TRBV10-1 CASSETTSGPLGEQYF TGCGCCAGCAGTGAGACCACTAGCGGACCTCTGGGGGAGCAGTACTTC
TRBJ2-3 - TRBD1 TRBV10-3 CAISDPGTGRGTDTQYF TGTGCCATCAGTGACCCCGGGACAGGGAGGGGGACAGATACGCAGTATTTT
TRBJ1-1 - - TRBV19 CASSMALLGGVNTEAFF TGTGCCAGTAGTATGGCGTTGTTAGGAGGGGTGAACACTGAAGCTTTCTTT
TRBJ2-5 - - TRBV14 CASSPWASGQETQYF TGTGCCAGCAGCCCTTGGGCCAGCGGCCAAGAGACCCAGTACTTC
TRBJ2-5 - TRBD2 TRBV18 CASSPSGLAGGRQETQYF TGTGCCAGCTCACCGTCGGGACTAGCGGGGGGCCGACAAGAGACCCAGTACTTC
TRBJ2-7 - - TRBV18 CASRSRTSTEQYF TGTGCCAGCCGTTCAAGGACATCTACCGAGCAGTACTTC
TRBJ2-1 - - TRBV15 CATSREGPTSSYNEQFF TGTGCCACCAGCAGAGAAGGCCCCACGAGCTCCTACAATGAGCAGTTCTTC
TRBJ2-1 - - TRBV5-1 CASSFPGLGGTSSYNEQFF TGCGCCAGCAGCTTCCCAGGACTAGGGGGAACTAGCTCCTACAATGAGCAGTTCTTC
TRBJ1-5 few - TRBV30 CAWSSEGNQPQHF TGTGCCTGGAGTAGTGAGGGCAATCAGCCCCAGCATTTT
TRBJ1-5 - - TRBV18 CASSPYGQPQHF TGTGCCAGCTCACCCTACGGTCAGCCCCAGCATTTT
TRBJ1-4 - - TRBV5-5 CASSRLATNEKLFF TGTGCCAGCAGCAGGTTGGCAACTAATGAAAAACTGTTTTTT
TRBJ2-6 - TRBD1 TRBV5-1 CASFEGTADSGANVLTF TGCGCCAGCTTCGAGGGGACAGCTGACTCTGGGGCCAACGTCCTGACTTTC
TRBJ1-4 - - TRBV7-8 CASSSIGGRDEKLFF TGTGCCAGCAGCTCGATTGGGGGCAGGGATGAAAAACTGTTTTTT
TRBJ1-4 - - TRBV9 CASSVGTAREKLFF TGTGCCAGCAGCGTAGGTACGGCTCGTGAAAAACTGTTTTTT
TRBJ2-2 - - TRBV11-2 CASSNPLRVNGELFF TGTGCCAGCAGCAATCCCCTCAGGGTTAACGGGGAGCTGTTTTTT
TRBJ1-1 - - TRBV6-2/TRBV6-3 CASSLPGGTNTEAFF TGTGCCAGCAGCCTCCCGGGTGGAACGAACACTGAAGCTTTCTTT
TRBJ1-2 - TRBD1 TRBV5-1 CASSSGQLLNYGYTF TGCGCCAGCAGCTCGGGACAGCTCCTTAACTATGGCTACACCTTC
TRBJ2-3 once - TRBV7-6 CASSLDLAEMGTDTQYF TGTGCCAGCAGCTTAGATTTAGCGGAGATGGGCACAGATACGCAGTATTTT
TRBJ2-3 many TRBD2 TRBV4-1 CASSQVAGVTDTQYF TGCGCCAGCAGCCAAGTCGCGGGAGTCACAGATACGCAGTATTTT
TRBJ1-1 - - TRBV7-8 CASSYVGSVNTEAFF TGTGCCAGCAGCTACGTGGGGAGTGTGAACACTGAAGCTTTCTTT
TRBJ2-7 - - TRBV29-1 CSPRTLAEPILSYEQYF TGCAGCCCTCGCACTCTAGCAGAGCCAATCCTCTCCTACGAGCAGTACTTC